One and the same sample provided the 29 T cell receptor beta chains below, sequenced in a study of T-cell memory formation after mild COVID-19 (dated by TCRdb to the early 2020s). Library generation was performed with 5' RACE. Sequencing instrument: Illumina NovaSeq 6000. TCRdb ran its own pipeline on the public reads, namely fastp trimming at Q25 and MiXCR clone calling, and kept in-frame beta chains. Rows matching on CDR3 protein sequence are summarized as one entry with the most common DNA and genes. The sample yields 430,000 or so distinct CDR3 sequences; about 23% were counted once. Jointly, the top ten make up 12% of the sample. Material: PBMCs or a T cell subset sorted from them (not recorded which). These receptors were obtained from an adult woman who had mild COVID-19 (a few samples of this study predate the infection). The sample titles of this study are shuffled in the database, so cell type and time point are left out; the donor was told from shared clones.

The V call is TRBV18, the J call TRBJ2-4, with D perhaps TRBD1 or TRBD2 (5 bases each). This CDR3 spans 17 amino acids. The germline V and J ends were trimmed by 3 bases and 2 bases, with 17 bases remaining between them. Per germline, CDR1 KGHSH and CDR2 LQKENI. In DNA form, the CDR3 reads TGTGCCAGCTCACCCGGGGCCCCGTCAGGTACCAAAAACATTCAGTACTTC. Its protein product is CASSPGAPSGTKNIQYF.

The chain recombines TRBV7-9 with TRBJ2-1; the match to TRBD1 covers 9 bases. The CDR3 runs to 15 residues. V was clipped by 8 bases and J by 8 bases; unmatched bases: 13. The germline V gene encodes CDR1 SEHNR and CDR2 FQNEAQ (reference sequence). CDR3 protein: CASAPGQGVYHEQFF. The CDR3 DNA reads as TGTGCCAGCGCACCGGGACAGGGCGTTTATCATGAGCAGTTCTTC.

CDR3: CASSVGNSGGLQFF. The CDR3 coding sequence is TGTGCCAGCAGCGTAGGTAATAGCGGGGGGCTACAGTTCTTC. V usage is TRBV9 and J usage is TRBJ2-1, with TRBD2 matching 10 bases. The V and J ends lost 0 bases and 13 bases, in that order; junction bases with no gene match: 7. Germline loops: CDR1 SGDLS, CDR2 YYNGEE. The CDR3 covers 14 residues.

The chain employs TRBV12-3 or TRBV12-4 and TRBJ1-2, with a tentative D call TRBD1 (5 bases). Between the trimmed V and J ends, which lost 6 bases and 0 bases, there was a span of 17 bases. The CDR3 spans 16 residues. The CDR3 bases are TGTGCCAGCAGCCCTGGGGGGGGATTCCCTAACTATGGCTACACCTTC. This encodes CASSPGGGFPNYGYTF.

This clonotype showed up just a few times. This rearrangement joins TRBV15 to TRBJ2-2, with D tentatively TRBD2 (6 bases). CDR3 length: 17 residues. Trimming removed 5 bases from V and 1 base from J, with 17 bases in between. Germline CDR1 reads LNHNV; CDR2 reads YYDKDF (reference sequence). The chain's CDR3 is CATSPPEGTGNTGELFF. CDR3 in DNA: TGTGCCACCAGCCCCCCGGAGGGAACAGGGAACACCGGGGAGCTGTTTTTT.

The chain uses TRBV20-1 and TRBJ1-1; the D is unclear. V gave up 5 bases and J gave up 1 base, with 11 bases separating them. CDR1 and CDR2 (germline): DFQATT, SNEGSKA (reference sequence). The CDR3 extends over 13 amino acids. This chain's CDR3 is CSALGRRNTEAFF. The DNA of the CDR3 is TGCAGTGCTCTAGGGCGGAGGAACACTGAAGCTTTCTTT.

This clonotype was observed a handful of times. The gene calls are TRBV14 and TRBJ1-1; 7 bases are a match to TRBD1. Germline trimming cut 4 bases from V and 4 bases from J; bases unmatched to any gene: 12. CDR3 length: 16 residues. Germline lookup yields CDR1 SGHDN and CDR2 FVKESK. The CDR3: CASSPNRQGRSTEAFF. The CDR3 region has the DNA TGTGCCAGCAGCCCAAATAGACAGGGAAGGAGCACTGAAGCTTTCTTT.

This chain uses TRBV12-3 or TRBV12-4 with TRBJ2-3; D gene uncertain. V lost 6 bases to trimming and J lost 3 bases, with 10 bases between them. The CDR3 spans 13 residues. CDR3 bases: TGTGCCAGCAGGTTTTCCGGAACAGATACGCAGTATTTT. Residues: CASRFSGTDTQYF.

The chain links TRBV6-5 to TRBJ2-5; 10 bases agree with TRBD1. The CDR3 is made up of 16 amino acids. Germline V gene data show CDR1 as MNHEY and CDR2 as SVGAGI. Unmatched junction bases numbered 12, after V lost 6 bases and J lost 5 bases. The CDR3 is CASSRASTGGYETQYF. CDR3 coding DNA: TGTGCCAGCAGCCGAGCCTCGACAGGGGGCTACGAGACCCAGTACTTC.

The V gene is TRBV7-3, the J gene TRBJ1-2; 7 bases line up with TRBD1. This CDR3 is built from 12 residues. V was pared by 6 bases and J by 7 bases, with 5 bases of the junction left unmatched. CDR1 is SGHTA and CDR2 is FQGTGA in the germline V gene. The CDR3 is CASSLGGIGYTF. CDR3 DNA sequence: TGTGCCAGCAGTCTAGGGGGCATTGGCTACACCTTC.

The J gene is TRBJ2-5, the V gene TRBV7-6, with 7 bases identical to TRBD2. With V trimmed by 5 bases and J by 5 bases, 23 bases remained unmatched. Germline assignment: CDR1 SGHVS and CDR2 FNYEAQ. The CDR3 sequence is 19 residues long. As DNA, the CDR3 is TGTGCCAGCAGCCCACACCCAGACTCTAGCGGTCAGGCAGGGGAGACCCAGTACTTC. This gives the protein CASSPHPDSSGQAGETQYF. The full variable domain, completed using reference TRBV7-6 and TRBJ2-5, is GAGVSQSPRYKVTKRGQDVALRCDPISGHVSLYWYRQALGQGPEFLTYFNYEAQQDKSGLPNDRFSAERPEGSISTLTIQRTEQRDSAMYRCASSPHPDSSGQAGETQYFGPGTRLLVL.

The chain is built from TRBV12-3 or TRBV12-4 and TRBJ1-6; 8 nucleotides agree with TRBD1. The CDR3 spans 14 residues. V was pared by 6 bases and J by 7 bases, with 5 bases of the junction left unmatched. CDR3 sequence: CASSSTGVNSPLHF. DNA of the CDR3: TGTGCCAGCAGCTCGACAGGGGTGAATTCACCCCTCCACTTT.

The chain recombines TRBV18 with TRBJ2-1, with 7 bases lining up with TRBD2. Germline V gene data show CDR1 as KGHSH and CDR2 as LQKENI. Losses at the gene ends were 4 bases for V and 6 bases for J; bases not matched to a gene: 18. The CDR3 length is 18 residues. CDR3 sequence: CASSLAGASGRAGNEQFF. The CDR3 region has the DNA TGTGCCAGCTCACTCGCCGGCGCGTCGGGGAGGGCCGGCAATGAGCAGTTCTTC.

The chain links TRBV10-3 to TRBJ2-5, with no clear D. Germline V gene data show CDR1 as ENHRY and CDR2 as SYGVKD. The CDR3 sequence is 14 residues long. Trimming cost V 6 bases and J 4 bases, with 15 bases left between them. In nucleotides, the CDR3 is TGTGCCATCAGAAAAGGGTCAGGTGTAGAGACCCAGTACTTC. Protein product: CAIRKGSGVETQYF.

The chain links TRBV7-2 to TRBJ2-3; the D gene is possibly TRBD2 (6 bases). The CDR3 has 16 amino acids. Germline CDR1 and CDR2: SGHTA and FQGNSA. V was pared by 2 bases and J by 1 base, with 13 bases between. DNA of the CDR3: TGTGCCAGCAGCTTACTGGGCGGGATCGGCACAGATACGCAGTATTTT. It is translated as CASSLLGGIGTDTQYF.

This clonotype was recorded a few times. The rearrangement uses TRBV12-3 or TRBV12-4 and TRBJ2-3; D call uncertain. This CDR3 has 14 amino acids. Trimming removed 3 bases at V and 2 bases at J, with 9 bases between. DNA for the CDR3: TGTGCCAGCAGTTTGCTTGAGGACACAGATACGCAGTATTTT. Amino acids: CASSLLEDTDTQYF.

This chain uses TRBV14 with TRBJ2-7; possible D gene TRBD1, 6 bases. The germline V gene has CDR1 SGHDN and CDR2 FVKESK. V lost 1 base to trimming and J lost 6 bases, with 13 bases between them. This CDR3 region has 14 residues. The CDR3 nucleotides are TGTGCCAGCAGCCAAGTTTTTACAGGGTCCGAGCAGTACTTC. Its translation is CASSQVFTGSEQYF. The whole variable domain, filled in from reference TRBV14 and TRBJ2-7, reads EAGVTQFPSHSVIEKGQTVTLRCDPISGHDNLYWYRRVMGKEIKFLLHFVKESKQDESGMPNNRFLAERTGGTYSTLKVQPAELEDSGVYFCASSQVFTGSEQYFGPGTRLTVT.

This clonotype came up a few times. The V gene is TRBV2, the J gene TRBJ1-1; D may be TRBD1 (5 bases). The ends were cut back, 4 bases at V and 5 bases at J, with 11 bases in the middle. CDR1 SNHLY and CDR2 FYNNEI come from the germline V gene. The CDR3 loop spans 13 amino acids. CDR3 protein: CASSGPQGTEAFF. As DNA, the CDR3 is TGTGCCAGCAGTGGACCTCAGGGTACTGAAGCTTTCTTT.

The chain combines TRBV5-1 with TRBJ1-5; TRBD1 might be the D (6 bases). Between the trimmed V and J ends, which lost 4 bases and 0 bases, there was a span of 17 bases. This CDR3 has 17 amino acids. Germline V CDR1 and CDR2: SGHRS, YFSETQ. The CDR3 DNA follows: TGCGCCAGCAGCCCATTTGCAGGGGACGATAGCAATCAGCCCCAGCATTTT. As protein: CASSPFAGDDSNQPQHF.

The chain recombines TRBV5-5 with TRBJ1-5; D is perhaps TRBD1 (6 bases). V shed 3 bases and J shed 0 bases, with 13 bases lying between them. In germline, CDR1 is SGHKS, CDR2 YYEKEE (reference sequence). The CDR3 contains 16 residues. CDR3 loop: CASSSTGSYSNQPQHF. CDR3 DNA sequence: TGTGCCAGCAGCTCTACAGGGTCTTATAGCAATCAGCCCCAGCATTTT.

The CDR3 loop is CASSETSGAQETQYF. DNA of the CDR3: TGTGCCAGCAGCGAGACTAGCGGAGCTCAAGAGACCCAGTACTTC. The chain recombines TRBV7-3 with TRBJ2-5; 9 bases agree with TRBD2. The CDR3 runs 15 residues. Germline lookup yields CDR1 SGHTA and CDR2 FQGTGA. Unmatched junction bases numbered 6, after V lost 5 bases and J lost 2 bases.

This clonotype was detected only a few times. The chain joins TRBV7-9 to TRBJ2-6; no reliable D call. Germline values: CDR1 SEHNR, CDR2 FQNEAQ (reference sequence). This CDR3 spans 17 amino acids. Trimming left V 1 base short and J 0 bases short, with 10 bases between. The chain's CDR3 is CASSLGSVRSGANVLTF. In DNA, the CDR3 is TGTGCCAGCAGCTTAGGATCAGTCCGCTCTGGGGCCAACGTCCTGACTTTC.

The V gene is TRBV4-3, the J gene TRBJ1-4; D is unclear. Per the germline V gene, CDR1 is LGHNA and CDR2 is YSLEER. The CDR3 is 12 amino acids. V was trimmed by 4 bases and J by 8 bases, leaving 8 bases between them. The CDR3 region is CASSPSGEKLFF. Here the CDR3 DNA reads TGCGCCAGCAGCCCCTCGGGAGAAAAACTGTTTTTT.

This clonotype was recorded a few times. The V gene is TRBV11-3, the J gene TRBJ2-1; D may be TRBD1 or TRBD2 (6 bases each). Germline assignment: CDR1 SGHNT and CDR2 YENEEA. This CDR3 spans 14 amino acids. The V gene lost 5 bases and the J gene lost 9 bases, with 17 bases spanning the gap. CDR3 DNA: TGTGCCAGCAGCCCCGGGGGCCGTTTCCTTGAGCAGTTCTTC. It encodes CASSPGGRFLEQFF.

This clonotype has more than one count but fewer than ten. This chain connects TRBV3-1 to TRBJ2-1, with D perhaps TRBD2 (7 bases). CDR1 and CDR2 from the germline V gene are LGHDT and YNNKEL (reference sequence). The CDR3 is 20 residues long. Trimming left V 4 bases short and J 4 bases short, with 29 bases between. Here the CDR3 reads CASSPLPGLGGRGKYNEQFF. The CDR3 bases are TGTGCCAGCAGCCCCCTTCCTGGACTAGGGGGAAGAGGAAAATACAATGAGCAGTTCTTC.

The rearrangement links TRBV5-1 to TRBJ2-7; 7 nucleotides agree with TRBD2. The CDR3 has 15 residues. Trimming removed 1 base from V and 3 bases from J; junction bases left unmatched: 7. Per germline, CDR1 SGHRS and CDR2 YFSETQ. CDR3 sequence: CASSLFGGGVYEQYF. CDR3 nucleotide sequence: TGCGCCAGCAGCTTGTTCGGGGGAGGGGTCTACGAGCAGTACTTC.

This clonotype was observed at least ten times. The chain has TRBV5-1 and TRBJ2-7; D possibly uses TRBD1 or TRBD2 (5 bases each). The V end lost 4 bases, the J end lost 4 bases, and 15 bases lay between the germline ends. Looked up from germline, CDR1 is SGHRS and CDR2 is YFSETQ. The CDR3 covers 14 residues. The CDR3 protein is CASSPGTGLYEQYF. CDR3 bases: TGCGCCAGCAGCCCCGGGACCGGACTTTACGAGCAGTACTTC.

The chain carries TRBV12-3 or TRBV12-4 and TRBJ2-1; D is ambiguous. Trimming removed 2 bases from V and 0 bases from J, with 8 bases in between. The CDR3 covers 15 residues. In DNA form, the CDR3 reads TGTGCCAGCAGTTTAATCCCCGGCTCCTACAATGAGCAGTTCTTC. It encodes CASSLIPGSYNEQFF.

This clonotype has at least ten counts. This rearrangement joins TRBV7-9 to TRBJ2-1; the match to TRBD2 covers 12 bases. The CDR3 totals 15 residues. V dropped 2 bases and J dropped 6; count of bases not matched to a gene: 2. Germline CDR1 is SEHNR and CDR2 is FQNEAQ (reference sequence). In DNA, the CDR3 is TGTGCCAGCAGCTTACTAGCGGGGGGGCCCAATGAGCAGTTCTTC. Protein product: CASSLLAGGPNEQFF.